These 27 T cell receptor beta chains originate from one sample sequenced in a study of CD8+ T cells in alopecia areata. RNA was extracted and reverse transcribed into cDNA as the sequencing template. Using immunoSEQ multiplex PCR, the repertoire was profiled, and TCRdb retains in-frame clones only, with some absent. The table records about 110,000 clones, approximately 60% of them present only once. The sequenced sample was CD8+ T cells sorted from blood. These TCRs come from a human donor in good health.

This chain uses TRBV27 with TRBJ2-7; 8 nucleotides agree with TRBD1. The CDR3 has 15 residues. V lost 5 bases, J lost 3 bases, and 9 bases stayed unmatched. From germline, CDR1 is MNHEY and CDR2 SMNVEV (reference sequence). CDR3 residues: CASSPGTGALYEQYF. The CDR3 DNA reads as TGTGCCAGCAGTCCAGGGACAGGAGCTCTCTACGAGCAGTACTTC.

The chain joins TRBV27 to TRBJ2-3; no firm D call. V was cut by 5 bases and J by 6 bases, with 12 bases left in between. This CDR3 has 13 amino acids. Germline CDR1 is MNHEY and CDR2 is SMNVEV (reference sequence). CDR3 bases: TGTGCCAGCAGTGGCAGGACGTCGGATACGCAGTATTTT. This translates into CASSGRTSDTQYF.

A few counts support this clone. V usage is TRBV4-3 and J usage is TRBJ2-5; TRBD2 might be the D (6 bases). Germline CDR1 LGHNA, CDR2 YSLEER. Deletions cut 0 bases from V and 5 bases from J, with 13 bases between. The CDR3 is made up of 15 amino acids. The CDR3 bases are TGCGCCAGCAGCCAAGATCTCGGGGAGGCGGAGACCCAGTACTTC. It encodes CASSQDLGEAETQYF.

The chain uses TRBV27 and TRBJ1-2; D unclear. There are 17 residues in the CDR3. The germline V gene has CDR1 MNHEY and CDR2 SMNVEV (reference sequence). Trimming left V 6 bases short and J 2 bases short, with 22 bases between. The CDR3, as DNA: TGTGCCAGCAGCTCCTCGCCGGGTCAGACCGAAAACTATGGCTACACCTTC. Its translation is CASSSSPGQTENYGYTF.

This clone showed up just a few times. V is TRBV11-2 and J is TRBJ2-7; the D call may be TRBD1 or TRBD2 (5 bases each). V was cut by 5 bases and J by 3 bases, with 14 bases left in between. The CDR3 has 14 amino acids. Germline V gene sequence: CDR1 SGHAT, CDR2 FQNNGV. The CDR3 bases are TGTGCCAGCAGCCCCCCGGGACGCTTCTACGAGCAGTACTTC. This translates into CASSPPGRFYEQYF.

The rearrangement joins TRBV4-3 to TRBJ1-4; 11 bases are a match to TRBD1. CDR1 is LGHNA and CDR2 is YSLEER in the germline V gene. The CDR3 sequence is 19 residues long. Trimming removed 3 bases from V and 0 bases from J; junction bases left unmatched: 9. The CDR3 bases are TGCGCCAGCAGCCAGGCCGGGACAGGGGGAGATGCAACTAATGAAAAACTGTTTTTT. This translates into CASSQAGTGGDATNEKLFF.

The J gene is TRBJ2-1, the V gene TRBV7-6; TRBD2 might be the D (6 bases). V was cut by 2 bases and J by 9 bases, with 14 bases left in between. Germline CDR1 and CDR2: SGHVS and FNYEAQ. The CDR3 loop spans 14 amino acids. Here the CDR3 reads CASSLYYTGGEQFF. DNA of the CDR3: TGTGCCAGCAGCTTATATTATACCGGGGGTGAGCAGTTCTTC.

Here the CDR3 DNA reads TGTGCCAGCAGCTTAGCCCTCTACGAGCAGTACTTC. This encodes CASSLALYEQYF. The V call is TRBV7-9, the J call TRBJ2-7; D remains unclear. Germline CDR1 SEHNR, CDR2 FQNEAQ (reference sequence). This CDR3 contains 12 residues. V lost 0 bases to trimming and J lost 3 bases, with 3 bases between them.

In its sample, this clone was seen once. V is TRBV7-9 and J is TRBJ1-1; D ambiguous. The CDR3 covers 15 residues. Between the trimmed V and J ends, which lost 7 bases and 4 bases, there was a span of 19 bases. The V gene's germline CDR1 is SEHNR and CDR2 FQNEAQ (reference sequence). The CDR3 coding sequence is TGTGCCAGCACCGGGGATACCGTCGGCGTCACTGAAGCTTTCTTT. Protein product: CASTGDTVGVTEAFF.

J is TRBJ2-7 and V is TRBV4-3, with 9 bases that match TRBD1. The CDR3 loop spans 16 amino acids. Trimming took 0 bases from V and 5 from J; bases not matched to a gene: 8. The germline gives CDR1 LGHNA, CDR2 YSLEER. CDR3 DNA sequence: TGCGCCAGCAGCCAAGATATGGGACAGGGAGGCAACGAGCAGTACTTC. It translates to CASSQDMGQGGNEQYF.

V usage is TRBV27 and J usage is TRBJ1-2, with unresolved D. The CDR3 runs to 13 residues. Germline loops: CDR1 MNHEY, CDR2 SMNVEV (reference sequence). V lost 4 bases, J lost 3 bases, and 9 bases lay in between. The CDR3 sequence is CASSSTAYYGYTF. CDR3 nucleotide sequence: TGTGCCAGCAGTTCGACGGCGTACTATGGCTACACCTTC.

The genes are TRBV6-1 and TRBJ1-4, with 7 nucleotides matching TRBD1. Germline-derived CDR1 and CDR2 are MNHNS and SASEGT. Germline trimming cut 5 bases from V and 6 bases from J; bases unmatched to any gene: 9. CDR3 length equals 15 residues. The CDR3, as DNA: TGTGCCAGCAGTCGACAGGGATTCTCCCATGAAAAACTGTTTTTT. It codes for CASSRQGFSHEKLFF.

There are many counts of this clone. The chain couples TRBV27 to TRBJ2-7, with TRBD2 matching over 14 bases. V lost 7 bases to trimming and J lost 4 bases; unmatched junction nucleotides: 9. Per germline, CDR1 MNHEY and CDR2 SMNVEV (reference sequence). The CDR3 covers 16 residues. CDR3 protein: CASKTSGGAVYYEQYF. The CDR3 coding sequence is TGTGCCAGCAAGACTAGCGGGGGGGCAGTTTATTACGAGCAGTACTTC.

This clone appeared a few times. The chain's CDR3 is CASSPSGAGGLETQYF. The CDR3 coding sequence is TGTGCCAGCAGCCCCTCCGGAGCGGGGGGGTTGGAGACCCAGTACTTC. The chain uses TRBV7-9 and TRBJ2-5; 10 bases map to TRBD2. Losses at the gene ends were 5 bases for V and 5 bases for J; bases not matched to a gene: 11. From germline, CDR1 is SEHNR and CDR2 FQNEAQ (reference sequence). This CDR3 region has 16 residues. The entire variable domain, with the rest obtained from reference TRBV7-9 and TRBJ2-5, is as follows: DTGVSQNPRHKITKRGQNVTFRCDPISEHNRLYWYRQTLGQGPEFLTYFQNEAQLEKSRLLSDRFSAERPKGSFSTLEIQRTEQGDSAMYLCASSPSGAGGLETQYFGPGTRLLVL.

V usage is TRBV5-4 and J usage is TRBJ2-2; no definite D call. Trimming left V 2 bases short and J 1 base short, with 6 bases between. From germline, CDR1 is SGHNT and CDR2 YYREEE (reference sequence). CDR3 length: 14 amino acids. The CDR3 sequence: CASSFNKNTGELFF. The CDR3 DNA is TGTGCCAGCAGCTTTAATAAGAACACCGGGGAGCTGTTTTTT.

The gene calls are TRBV28 and TRBJ1-1; D is unresolved. This CDR3 has 14 amino acids. V was trimmed by 5 bases and J by 4 bases, leaving 14 bases between them. Germline CDR1 and CDR2: MDHEN and SYDVKM. CDR3: CASSPSVEVTEAFF. DNA of the CDR3: TGTGCCAGCAGTCCTTCGGTCGAAGTCACTGAAGCTTTCTTT.

A word on this clone: This same CDR3 is encoded by further DNA sequences in the sample. The CDR3 sequence: CAWSAGQGANYGYTF. For the CDR3, the DNA is TGTGCCTGGAGTGCCGGACAGGGAGCTAACTATGGCTACACCTTC. This chain connects TRBV30 to TRBJ1-2, with 8 bases lining up with TRBD1. The CDR3 has 15 amino acids. V lost 1 base and J lost 0; bases outside the gene matches: 4. CDR1 and CDR2 (germline): GTSNPN, SVGIG (reference sequence).

This clone was found once. This chain uses TRBV29-1 with TRBJ2-5, with 9 bases fitting TRBD2. The CDR3 totals 19 residues. Germline-derived CDR1 and CDR2 are SQVTM and ANQGSEA. With V trimmed by 7 bases and J by 1 base, 22 bases remained unmatched. CDR3 sequence: CSADSGGPLAYGVQETQYF. In DNA form, the CDR3 reads TGCAGCGCCGACAGCGGGGGGCCTTTAGCCTACGGCGTCCAAGAGACCCAGTACTTC.

This chain links TRBV15 with TRBJ2-3; a weak D match, TRBD2 (6 bases). V was trimmed by 3 bases and J by 2 bases, leaving 12 bases between them. Germline values: CDR1 LNHNV, CDR2 YYDKDF (reference sequence). The CDR3 length is 15 residues. The CDR3 sequence is CATSRGGLTTDTQYF. The DNA of the CDR3 is TGTGCCACCAGCAGGGGTGGACTAACCACAGATACGCAGTATTTT.

The chain links TRBV25-1 to TRBJ1-1; no reliable D call. This CDR3 spans 12 amino acids. Germline-derived CDR1 and CDR2 are MGHDK and SYGVNS. V was clipped by 3 bases and J by 1 base, with 3 bases between them. CDR3 nucleotide sequence: TGTGCCAGCAGTGATTGGAACACTGAAGCTTTCTTT. Its protein is CASSDWNTEAFF. Drawing the rest from reference TRBV25-1 and TRBJ1-1, the complete variable domain is EADIYQTPRYLVIGTGKKITLECSQTMGHDKMYWYQQDPGMELHLIHYSYGVNSTEKGDLSSESTVSRIRTEHFPLTLESARPSHTSQYLCASSDWNTEAFFGQGTRLTVV.

There are a few counts of this clone. The rearrangement links TRBV5-1 to TRBJ2-2; D is perhaps TRBD1 (6 bases). The V end lost 3 bases, the J end lost 0 bases, and 15 bases lay between the germline ends. The germline gives CDR1 SGHRS, CDR2 YFSETQ. There are 17 residues in the CDR3. The CDR3 region has the DNA TGCGCCAGCAGCTCTCAGCAGACAGGACCGAACACCGGGGAGCTGTTTTTT. This gives the protein CASSSQQTGPNTGELFF.

At least ten counts were recorded for this clone. The rearrangement uses TRBV7-8 and TRBJ2-1; D remains unclear. The CDR3 length is 13 residues. Germline lookup yields CDR1 SGHVS and CDR2 FQNEAQ. V gave up 2 bases and J gave up 6 bases, with 8 bases separating them. CDR3 in amino acids: CASSLLRVNEQFF. CDR3 sequence (DNA): TGTGCCAGCAGCTTACTACGCGTCAATGAGCAGTTCTTC.

The V and J genes are TRBV5-6 and TRBJ2-2, with D possibly TRBD2 on 6 matching bases. V was shortened by 1 base and J by 1 base, with 11 bases between the two germline ends. Germline V CDR1 and CDR2: SGHDT, YYEEEE. The CDR3 is 16 amino acids. The CDR3 sequence: CASSLRFGGNTGELFF. The DNA for the CDR3 is TGTGCCAGCAGCTTGAGGTTCGGGGGGAACACCGGGGAGCTGTTTTTT.

The CDR3 DNA sequence: TGTGCCAGTAGTTCGTATCGGGGGACGGGGAATGAGCAGTTCTTC. Translating gives CASSSYRGTGNEQFF. This chain joins TRBV19 and TRBJ2-1, with TRBD2 as a possible D gene (6 bases). The CDR3 covers 15 residues. Germline assignment: CDR1 LNHDA and CDR2 SQIVND (reference sequence). The V end lost 5 bases, the J end lost 7 bases, and 18 bases lay between the germline ends.

V is TRBV7-9 and J is TRBJ2-1; weak D call: TRBD1 (6 bases). The CDR3 loop spans 17 amino acids. V was clipped by 1 base and J by 0 bases, with 13 bases between them. Germline assignment: CDR1 SEHNR and CDR2 FQNEAQ (reference sequence). CDR3 sequence: CASSLGPPDSSYNEQFF. The CDR3 DNA reads as TGTGCCAGCAGCTTAGGACCTCCGGACAGCTCCTACAATGAGCAGTTCTTC.

V gene TRBV9 combines with J gene TRBJ1-2; D is ambiguous. The CDR3 has 15 amino acids. Per germline, CDR1 SGDLS and CDR2 YYNGEE. Trimming took 4 bases from V and 2 from J, leaving 15 bases between them. In DNA form, the CDR3 reads TGTGCCAGCAGCTCGTGGACCGCCTCCAACTATGGCTACACCTTC. Translated: CASSSWTASNYGYTF.

This chain connects TRBV7-9 to TRBJ2-7, with D unresolved. V lost 5 bases and J lost 2, with 7 bases in between. Germline V lookup: CDR1 SEHNR, CDR2 FQNEAQ (reference sequence). There are 12 residues in the CDR3. The CDR3: CASSPIPYEQYF. In DNA form, the CDR3 reads TGTGCCAGCAGCCCCATCCCCTACGAGCAGTACTTC.